This TCR beta chain appears in the sequencing data of a study of cytotoxic CD8 clonotypes in ibrutinib-treated CLL. About the study: Samples yielded averages of 250,000 or so productive templates and more than 90,000 productive rearrangements.

Assay: immunoSEQ multiplex PCR; the TCRdb copy retains only in-frame clones and omits some. In the table there are about 300,000 clones, more than 70% of which are singletons. This CDR3 spans 17 amino acids. The V gene's germline CDR1 is LNHDA and CDR2 SQIVND (reference sequence). V dropped 3 bases and J dropped 0 bases, with 15 bases sitting between them. The V call is TRBV19, the J call TRBJ1-5; a weak D match, TRBD1 (5 bases). This clonotype was obtained from a human donor with chronic lymphocytic leukemia. The material was PBMCs, obtained at disease progression, from a patient treated with ibrutinib. The CDR3 DNA follows: TGTGCCAGTAGTATCGGCAGGGTAGGGACTAGCAATCAGCCCCAGCATTTT. Protein: CASSIGRVGTSNQPQHF.